The next 27 T cell receptor beta chains were all read from a single sample in a study of OX40 agonist ivuxolimab in advanced cancers. The receptor library was made with the immunoSEQ multiplex PCR assay. TCRdb carries this immuneACCESS record with in-frame sequences only. Its versions omit some clonotypes, under half of them owing to an unresolved V gene in the studies checked, with the rest unexplained. Counted in this sample were 59,000 or so clones; approximately 79% of them appeared once. The ten top clones hold more than 3.5% of the sample. Sequenced material: CD4+ or CD8+ T cells sorted from blood, taken in a trial of the OX40 agonist ivuxolimab. All receptors derive from an adult with an advanced solid tumor such as melanoma, head and neck, liver or kidney cancer.

This chain joins TRBV4-1 and TRBJ2-3, with TRBD2 matching over 10 bases. Germline CDR1 is MGHRA and CDR2 is YSYEKL. The CDR3 is 17 residues long. V was clipped by 4 bases and J by 6 bases; unmatched bases: 13. The CDR3 DNA sequence: TGCGCCAGCAGCCGGTTCACCCTAGCGGGGGTTTCGGATACGCAGTATTTT. Translation: CASSRFTLAGVSDTQYF.

This chain uses TRBV7-2 with TRBJ2-3; D may match TRBD1 or TRBD2 (6 bases each). Trimming took 5 bases from V and 3 from J, leaving 12 bases between them. The CDR3 covers 14 residues. Germline CDR1 and CDR2: SGHTA and FQGNSA. The CDR3 DNA sequence: TGTGCCAGCAGCGTTTGGGGGGCAACAGATACGCAGTATTTT. Residues: CASSVWGATDTQYF.

This chain links TRBV28 with TRBJ2-6; D uncertain. The CDR3 runs 16 residues. V lost 3 bases and J 0 bases, leaving 9 bases between the germline ends. Germline V gives CDR1 MDHEN, CDR2 SYDVKM. In nucleotides, the CDR3 is TGTGCCAGCAGTTTTGTCTGGGCCTCTGGGGCCAACGTCCTGACTTTC. It codes for CASSFVWASGANVLTF. Complete variable domain (other parts from reference TRBV28 and TRBJ2-6): DVKVTQSSRYLVKRTGEKVFLECVQDMDHENMFWYRQDPGLGLRLIYFSYDVKMKEKGDIPEGYSVSREKKERFSLILESASTNQTSMYLCASSFVWASGANVLTFGAGSRLTVL.

This clone turned up a few times. This chain links TRBV6-5 with TRBJ1-1; 10 positions match TRBD1. Germline V gives CDR1 MNHEY, CDR2 SVGAGI. V shed 6 bases, J shed 4 bases, and the junction held 8 bases outside the gene matches. The CDR3 covers 15 residues. CDR3 sequence: CASRNSRDRGTEAFF. The CDR3 coding sequence is TGTGCCAGCAGAAATTCCCGGGACAGGGGCACTGAAGCTTTCTTT.

This chain links TRBV14 with TRBJ2-1, with D perhaps being TRBD1 or TRBD2 (5 bases each). V lost 0 bases and J lost 6, with 21 bases in between. Germline CDR1 is SGHDN and CDR2 is FVKESK. The CDR3 loop spans 18 amino acids. CDR3 bases: TGTGCCAGCAGCCAAGATAGACAGCCTGTCAGAGGGCGCAATGAGCAGTTCTTC. Translation: CASSQDRQPVRGRNEQFF.

The genes are TRBV15 and TRBJ1-2; TRBD1 matches at 7 bases. V gave up 3 bases and J gave up 4 bases; unmatched junction bases: 2. The CDR3 length is 13 residues. Germline CDR1 and CDR2: LNHNV and YYDKDF (reference sequence). The CDR3 coding sequence is TGTGCCACCAGCAGTTGGGACAGCTATGGCTACACCTTC. Translated: CATSSWDSYGYTF.

The chain has TRBV5-5 and TRBJ2-6; tentatively, D is TRBD1 (6 bases). The germline CDR1 and CDR2 sequences are SGHKS and YYEKEE (reference sequence). V lost 4 bases to trimming and J lost 0 bases, with 14 bases between them. This CDR3 has 17 amino acids. CDR3 DNA: TGTGCCAGCAGCCCTAGGACAGCCCGCTCTGGGGCCAACGTCCTGACTTTC. As protein: CASSPRTARSGANVLTF.

CDR3 sequence: CASSLRRLGRVNEQFF. The CDR3 nucleotides are TGTGCCAGCAGCTTGCGTCGCTTGGGGAGAGTCAATGAGCAGTTCTTC. The gene calls are TRBV5-4 and TRBJ2-1, with D perhaps TRBD2 (5 bases). Germline V gene sequence: CDR1 SGHNT, CDR2 YYREEE (reference sequence). The CDR3 spans 16 residues. Trimming removed 1 base from V and 6 bases from J, with 17 bases in between.

The rearrangement uses TRBV11-2 and TRBJ1-4; 10 bases fit TRBD1. Germline V gene data show CDR1 as SGHAT and CDR2 as FQNNGV. The V segment lost 5 bases and the J segment 10 bases; nucleotides outside the gene matches: 13. This CDR3 is 16 amino acids long. The CDR3 coding sequence is TGTGCCAGCAGCCTGTCAGGGGGACAGGGGAAGGCAAAACTGTTTTTT. Its translation: CASSLSGGQGKAKLFF.

The CDR3 region has the DNA TGTGCCTGGAGCGGAGGATATAACTATGGCTACACCTTC. Protein: CAWSGGYNYGYTF. V usage is TRBV30 and J usage is TRBJ1-2; no clear D. Deletions cut 3 bases from V and 1 base from J, with 9 bases between. In germline, CDR1 is GTSNPN, CDR2 SVGIG (reference sequence). This CDR3 is built from 13 residues.

The gene calls are TRBV5-6 and TRBJ1-6, with D possibly matching TRBD1 (5 bases). Germline-derived CDR1 and CDR2 are SGHDT and YYEEEE. This CDR3 comprises 16 residues. V lost 0 bases and J lost 8, with 15 bases in between. The DNA for the CDR3 is TGTGCCAGCAGCTTGGCCCAGGGAGGTCGCCATTCACCCCTCCACTTT. Translating it yields CASSLAQGGRHSPLHF.

The genes are TRBV7-2 and TRBJ2-7, with TRBD1 matching 9 bases. V dropped 5 bases and J dropped 4; count of bases not matched to a gene: 6. There are 14 residues in the CDR3. CDR1 is SGHTA and CDR2 is FQGNSA in the germline V gene. The CDR3 DNA reads TGTGCCAGCAGCAAACGGACAGGGGATTACGAGCAGTACTTC. It yields the protein CASSKRTGDYEQYF.

The CDR3 loop reads CASSRARGPNEKLFF. The CDR3 nucleotides read TGCGCCAGCAGCCGCGCCCGGGGCCCTAATGAAAAACTGTTTTTT. This chain connects TRBV4-1 to TRBJ1-4; perhaps TRBD1 as D (5 bases). V was clipped by 4 bases and J by 3 bases, with 12 bases between them. The germline V gene has CDR1 MGHRA and CDR2 YSYEKL. The CDR3 has 15 residues.

The V gene is TRBV9, the J gene TRBJ1-1; no definite D call. The germline V gene encodes CDR1 SGDLS and CDR2 YYNGEE. The CDR3 spans 14 residues. Trimming left V 6 bases short and J 1 base short, with 13 bases between. The CDR3 loop is CASTKTSRNTEAFF. The DNA for the CDR3 is TGTGCCAGCACAAAGACAAGTCGGAACACTGAAGCTTTCTTT.

The chain recombines TRBV5-8 with TRBJ1-1; D is undetermined. Germline values: CDR1 SGHTS, CDR2 YDEGEE. CDR3 length: 13 residues. Trimming stripped 5 bases from V and 1 base from J, with 9 bases between. CDR3 sequence (DNA): TGTGCCAGCAGGGGAAGAGGGAACACTGAAGCTTTCTTT. The encoded protein is CASRGRGNTEAFF.

The chain uses TRBV30 and TRBJ1-5, with D perhaps matching TRBD1 (5 bases). Germline CDR1 and CDR2: GTSNPN and SVGIG (reference sequence). This CDR3 contains 14 residues. Trimming shortened V by 4 bases and J by 2 bases, and 12 bases separated the two germline ends. The CDR3 DNA sequence: TGTGCCTGGAATCCGGGGGGGGGCAATCAGCCCCAGCATTTT. Translating it yields CAWNPGGGNQPQHF.

This clone was seen once. The chain employs TRBV5-8 and TRBJ2-5; 8 positions agree with TRBD2. Germline-derived CDR1 and CDR2 are SGHTS and YDEGEE. The CDR3 loop spans 14 amino acids. Trimming at V came to 4 bases and at J to 5 bases, leaving 7 bases not matched to a gene. The CDR3, as DNA: TGTGCCAGCAGCGCGGGACTAGTGGTGGAGACCCAGTACTTC. Protein: CASSAGLVVETQYF. Using reference TRBV5-8 and TRBJ2-5 for the parts outside the CDR3, the full variable domain is EAGVTQSPTHLIKTRGQQATLRCSPISGHTSVYWYQQALGLGLQFLLWYDEGEERNRGNFPPRFSGRQFPNYSSELNVNALELEDSALYLCASSAGLVVETQYFGPGTRLLVL.

Concerning this clone itself: This may be a read error, as it is one base from a much larger clone. CDR3 amino acids: CASSLTQGRTEAFF. CDR3 nucleotide sequence: TGCGCCAGCAGCTTGACCCAGGGAAGGACTGAAGCTTTCTTT. This chain uses TRBV5-1 with TRBJ1-1, with D perhaps matching TRBD1 (5 bases). The germline V gene has CDR1 SGHRS and CDR2 YFSETQ. V was pared by 1 base and J by 5 bases, with 12 bases between. The CDR3 sequence is 14 residues long.

This clone appeared once. The V gene is TRBV29-1, the J gene TRBJ1-1, with a weak D call TRBD1 (6 bases). The CDR3 extends over 15 amino acids. Germline CDR1 and CDR2: SQVTM and ANQGSEA. The germline V and J ends were trimmed by 2 bases and 1 base, with 14 bases remaining between them. CDR3 in DNA: TGCAGCGTTGAACCGACAGGCGAGTGGAACACTGAAGCTTTCTTT. It codes for CSVEPTGEWNTEAFF.

The chain has TRBV18 and TRBJ1-1, with D hard to call. The germline gives CDR1 KGHSH, CDR2 LQKENI. Trimming stripped 2 bases from V and 6 bases from J, with 10 bases between. This CDR3 has 13 amino acids. The CDR3 DNA is TGTGCCAGCTCACCAAGTCCCCCCCCTGAAGCTTTCTTT. Its protein product is CASSPSPPPEAFF.

The chain couples TRBV10-1 to TRBJ2-5; no clear D. Germline CDR1 is WNHNN and CDR2 is SYGVQD (reference sequence). This CDR3 has 15 residues. The V end lost 2 bases, the J end lost 3 bases, and 13 bases lay between the germline ends. The CDR3 DNA is TGCGCCAGCAGTGAGGGTTCAGGTGGTAAAGAGACCCAGTACTTC. This encodes CASSEGSGGKETQYF.

The chain combines TRBV9 with TRBJ1-4; no clear D. Germline CDR1 SGDLS, CDR2 YYNGEE. Trimming removed 3 bases from V and 0 bases from J, with 9 bases in between. The CDR3 totals 15 residues. The CDR3 loop reads CASSASAATNEKLFF. CDR3 coding DNA: TGTGCCAGCAGCGCGTCGGCGGCAACTAATGAAAAACTGTTTTTT. The full variable domain, with the rest looked up from reference TRBV9 and TRBJ1-4, is DSGVTQTPKHLITATGQRVTLRCSPRSGDLSVYWYQQSLDQGLQFLIQYYNGEERAKGNILERFSAQQFPDLHSELNLSSLELGDSALYFCASSASAATNEKLFFGSGTQLSVL.

This rearrangement joins TRBV28 to TRBJ2-5; possibly TRBD1 or TRBD2 for D (5 bases each). In germline, CDR1 is MDHEN, CDR2 SYDVKM. The CDR3 consists of 16 residues. Between the trimmed V and J ends, which lost 1 base and 5 bases, there was a span of 17 bases. This CDR3 reads CASSLYGGRYGETQYF. The CDR3 DNA reads TGTGCCAGCAGTTTATATGGGGGAAGGTATGGGGAGACCCAGTACTTC.

This sequence joins TRBV29-1 and TRBJ2-1, with D hard to call. This CDR3 has 12 amino acids. The germline V and J ends were trimmed by 4 bases and 5 bases, with 9 bases remaining between them. Germline V gene data show CDR1 as SQVTM and CDR2 as ANQGSEA. This chain's CDR3 is CSVAEQNNEQFF. Here the CDR3 DNA reads TGCAGCGTTGCAGAACAAAACAATGAGCAGTTCTTC.

The chain employs TRBV5-6 and TRBJ1-1; D is perhaps TRBD1 (6 bases). V was shortened by 3 bases and J by 1 base, with 16 bases between the two germline ends. The CDR3 extends over 16 amino acids. CDR1 SGHDT and CDR2 YYEEEE come from the germline V gene. The CDR3 nucleotides are TGTGCCAGCAGCTGCTGCGGGGGGGCGACGAACACTGAAGCTTTCTTT. Amino acid sequence: CASSCCGGATNTEAFF.

CDR3 in amino acids: CASSLLFPPTDSNTEAFF. The DNA for the CDR3 is TGTGCCAGCAGTTTATTGTTCCCCCCGACAGACTCAAACACTGAAGCTTTCTTT. The chain uses TRBV27 and TRBJ1-1, with a possible D match to TRBD1 (5 bases). The V end was cut by 1 base, the J end by 2 bases, with 20 bases between. Germline CDR1 and CDR2: MNHEY and SMNVEV (reference sequence). The CDR3 is 18 residues long.

This clone was counted a few times. The chain links TRBV30 to TRBJ1-1; D call uncertain. V was clipped by 7 bases and J by 0 bases, with 15 bases between them. CDR1 GTSNPN and CDR2 SVGIG come from the germline V gene (reference sequence). CDR3 length: 14 residues. The DNA for the CDR3 is TGTGCCTTGACACAGAACTACATGAACACTGAAGCTTTCTTT. It specifies CALTQNYMNTEAFF.